This T cell receptor beta chain is drawn from a study of blood T cells in healthy people across ages. The sample holds a few counts of this clonotype. Its matching antigen is unknown. The use of a sample-barcoded 5' primer and a J-beta primer mix characterized a second PCR of 7 to 11 cycles. TCRdb processed the 5' RACE reads anew with MiXCR; each CDR3 protein has one entry. The sample lists 850,000 to 1,000,000 distinct CDR3 sequences; 51% were seen once. Peripheral blood, about 10 milliliters per donor, was collected. Study findings and constraints: Lack of knowledge of donor CMV status possibly confounded expanded clonotype changes.

Germline V gene data show CDR1 as SGHRS and CDR2 as YFSETQ. CDR3 length equals 14 residues. The V end was cut by 6 bases, the J end by 4 bases, with 17 bases between. The TCR was taken from a woman aged 55-75 years in good health. The sample comprised blood. The chain links TRBV5-1 to TRBJ2-7, with D possibly TRBD1 on 8 matching bases. The CDR3 region is CASTDTGGAYEQYF. CDR3 sequence (DNA): TGCGCCAGCACGGATACAGGGGGGGCATACGAGCAGTACTTC.